This entry concerns a single T cell receptor (beta chain). This specimen belongs to a study of control samples from healthy donors and cancer patients. V gave up 0 bases and J gave up 6 bases, with 13 bases separating them. The CDR3 contains 16 residues. Germline values: CDR1 SGHRS, CDR2 YFSETQ. Repertoires were generated with immunoSEQ multiplex PCR, while TCRdb's copy carries only in-frame clones and drops some. The repertoire includes 100,000 to 150,000 clones, around 93% of them detected once, and 8.6% sits in the top ten. The sample consisted of blood. This clonotype was obtained from a man aged 18 to 30 in good health. The chain uses TRBV5-1 and TRBJ1-6; D is possibly TRBD1 (5 bases). This CDR3 reads CASSLVPGPSNSPLHF. The CDR3 coding sequence is TGCGCCAGCAGCTTGGTGCCGGGACCCTCTAATTCACCCCTCCACTTT.